The rows below give T cell receptor beta chains drawn from one sample of a study of glioma-infiltrating T cells. TCRdb called the multiplex PCR reads again in MiXCR, with one record for every CDR3 protein. The sample holds 150,000 to 200,000 distinct CDR3 sequences, 32% seen once. Sequences were obtained from glioma tissue, nonneoplastic brain tissue, or PBMCs (not recorded which). The receptors shown here come from a human donor with low-grade glioma or glioblastoma, undergoing nonglioma brain surgery, or in good health (not recorded which). The CDR3 runs from the conserved cysteine through the conserved F or W. The D gene is left open where the match is weak. The size entry is marked missing in some rows and otherwise reads once, few, many or a size class.

j_call d_call v_call clone_size cdr3_nt cdr3_aa
TRBJ1-5 NA TRBV15 many TGTGCCACCAGCACCTTTTCCTGGGGACGAGGGGATGTGCATCAGCCCCAGCATTTT CATSTFSWGRGDVHQPQHF
TRBJ2-7 TRBD1 TRBV30 NA TGTGCCTGGAGTGTAGGGACAGTCTACGAGCAGTACTTC CAWSVGTVYEQYF
TRBJ2-7 NA TRBV29-1 NA TGCAGCGTTGAAACACCTAACTACGAGCAGTACTTC CSVETPNYEQYF
TRBJ2-1 TRBD2 TRBV20-1 many TGCAGTGCTTCTAGCGGGTCTAGCTCCTACAATGAGCAGTTCTTC CSASSGSSSYNEQFF
TRBJ2-1 TRBD2 TRBV20-1 NA TGCAGTGCTAGGCCTAGCGGGAGGGGACACAATGAGCAGTTCTTC CSARPSGRGHNEQFF
TRBJ2-7 NA TRBV28 many TGTGCCAGCAGTTTACAGGACCTTCACAGCTCCTACGAGCAGTACTTC CASSLQDLHSSYEQYF
TRBJ2-7 NA TRBV24-1 many TGTGCCACAGGGACGGCTCAAGACTACGAGCAGTACTTC CATGTAQDYEQYF
TRBJ2-1 TRBD2 TRBV9 NA TGTGCCAGCAGCGTCGGACTAGCTGGAATCAATGAGCAGTTCTTC CASSVGLAGINEQFF
TRBJ2-5 TRBD1 TRBV24-1 many TGTGCCACCAGTGAAGGACAGGTTCAAGAGACCCAGTACTTC CATSEGQVQETQYF
TRBJ2-1 NA TRBV19 many TGTGCCAGTAGTATACAGTACAATGAGCAGTTCTTC CASSIQYNEQFF
TRBJ2-2 TRBD2 TRBV28 many TGTGCCACCCTCCGGATTAGCGGGAGGGCGGGGAACACCGGGGAGCTGTTTTTT CATLRISGRAGNTGELFF
TRBJ2-7 TRBD1 TRBV12-3/TRBV12-4 NA TGTGCCAGCAGTTTGGCGACAGGGGTTTTCTACGAGCAGTACTTC CASSLATGVFYEQYF
TRBJ1-6 NA TRBV3-1 many TGTGCCAGCAGCCAATCCGACAGGACAAATTCACCCCTCCACTTT CASSQSDRTNSPLHF
TRBJ1-1 NA TRBV20-1 many TGCAGTGCTATGGGATTCTTCATGAACACTGAAGCTTTCTTT CSAMGFFMNTEAFF
TRBJ1-1 TRBD1 TRBV9 NA TGTGCCAGCAGCGAAGGGACAGCGAGCACTGAAGCTTTCTTT CASSEGTASTEAFF
TRBJ2-7 NA TRBV27 NA TGTGCCAGCGGGGCAGGGACTTCCTACAAGCAGTACTTC CASGAGTSYKQYF
TRBJ2-1 NA TRBV19 once TGTGCCATTAGTATTGCCGGGAGCTCCTACAATGAGCAGTTCTTC CAISIAGSSYNEQFF
TRBJ2-3 TRBD1 TRBV6-1 many TGTGCCAGCACGGACAGGGTATCAGATACGCAGTATTTT CASTDRVSDTQYF
TRBJ2-7 NA TRBV7-2 many TGTGCCAGCAGCTTAGTTCTTGGGACAATGACCTACGAGCAGTACTTC CASSLVLGTMTYEQYF
TRBJ2-1 TRBD1 TRBV4-1 NA TGCGCCAGCAGCCATGCAGGGGGCTCCTACAATGAGCAGTTCTTC CASSHAGGSYNEQFF
TRBJ2-1 TRBD1 TRBV3-1 many TGTGCCAGCAGTTATAGAGGGGGCGCCTACAATGAGCAGTTCTTC CASSYRGGAYNEQFF
TRBJ1-5 TRBD1 TRBV6-1 many TGTGCCAGCGGGACTCCGGGACAGGGCTATCAGCCCCAGCATTTT CASGTPGQGYQPQHF
TRBJ1-2 NA TRBV9 many TGTGCCAGCAGCGTAGACGCCAGTATGGGCTACACCTTC CASSVDASMGYTF
TRBJ1-1 NA TRBV6-5 once TGTGCCAGCAGTTACCGACAACCGAGGCAAGCTTTCTTT CASSYRQPRQAFF
TRBJ1-1 TRBD1 TRBV4-3 NA TGCGCCAGCAGCCAAGAACCTACAGGGGGCACTGAAGCTTTCTTT CASSQEPTGGTEAFF
TRBJ2-1 TRBD2 TRBV20-1 NA TGCAGTGCTAGTTACCCTAGCGGGAGGGGGGGATCCTACAATGAGCAGTTCTTC CSASYPSGRGGSYNEQFF
TRBJ2-7 TRBD2 TRBV7-9 many TGTGCCAGCAGCTTAGGAGCGGGAGTAGGATACGAGCAGTACTTC CASSLGAGVGYEQYF